This TCR beta chain was observed in a study of blood T cell repertoires in COVID-19. Germline CDR1 LGHDT, CDR2 YNNKEL (reference sequence). CDR3 length: 13 amino acids. V dropped 4 bases and J dropped 0 bases, with 6 bases sitting between them. Sequencing used immunoSEQ multiplex PCR; TCRdb keeps in-frame clones, though not all of them. The data contain 200,000 to 300,000 clones, 60% to 75% of them singletons. The rearrangement joins TRBV3-1 (or the pseudogene TRBV3-2) to TRBJ1-1; the D is unclear. Sequencing input: peripheral blood. The sequence was collected from a woman older than 75 with acute or convalescent COVID-19. The CDR3 nucleotides read TGTGCCAGCAGCCCACAGCTGAACACTGAAGCTTTCTTT. Protein sequence: CASSPQLNTEAFF.